Shown below are 19 T cell receptor beta chains from a single sample sequenced in a study of T cells after somatic rescue of genetic block. Produced via immunoSEQ multiplex PCR; TCRdb's table is partial and in-frame only. This table has 80,000 to 100,000 clones, 80% to 90% appearing once. Specimen: peripheral blood mononuclear cells (PBMCs). These TCRs come from a woman younger than 30.

V is TRBV6-5 and J is TRBJ1-2; 7 positions match TRBD1. Germline lookup yields CDR1 MNHEY and CDR2 SVGAGI. This CDR3 has 13 residues. The junction had 1 base not matched to a gene; V was cut back by 4 bases and J by 2 bases. CDR3: CASSLQGNYGYTF. DNA of the CDR3: TGTGCCAGCAGTTTACAGGGGAACTATGGCTACACCTTC.

The V call is TRBV6-4, the J call TRBJ2-1, with D maybe TRBD2 (5 bases). The ends were cut back, 3 bases at V and 10 bases at J, with 13 bases in the middle. The CDR3 extends over 13 amino acids. Germline V gene lookup returns CDR1 MRHNA and CDR2 SNTAGT. The CDR3 here is CASSEGSSREQFF. CDR3 nucleotide sequence: TGTGCCAGCAGTGAAGGTTCTAGCCGGGAGCAGTTCTTC.

The V call is TRBV4-3, the J call TRBJ2-1, with 11 positions matching TRBD2. The V gene end was trimmed by 5 bases and the J gene end by 4 bases; junction bases not matched to a gene: 10. The CDR3 has 17 amino acids. Germline values: CDR1 LGHNA, CDR2 YSLEER. CDR3 sequence: CASSTTGTSGKYNEQFF. The DNA of the CDR3 is TGCGCCAGCAGCACCACCGGGACTAGCGGCAAGTACAATGAGCAGTTCTTC.

V and J are TRBV21-1 and TRBJ2-5; the DNA was not compared with TRBD2, the D call given in the table. TRBV21-1 counts as a pseudogene. The CDR3 covers 15 residues. CDR3 in DNA: TGTGCCAGCAACAAAATACTAGTTCGAGAGGGGACCCAGTACTTC. Its protein product is CASNKILVREGTQYF.

The chain recombines TRBV28 with TRBJ2-7; D is uncertain. The CDR3 is 13 residues long. Germline V gene lookup returns CDR1 MDHEN and CDR2 SYDVKM. The V end was cut by 3 bases, the J end by 6 bases, with 12 bases between. The CDR3 loop reads CASSFSGTPEQYF. CDR3 nucleotide sequence: TGTGCCAGCAGTTTTTCCGGAACTCCCGAGCAGTACTTC.

The J gene is TRBJ2-3, the V gene TRBV7-2; no firm D call. There are 13 residues in the CDR3. The V end was cut by 2 bases, the J end by 4 bases, with 7 bases between. Germline CDR1 is SGHTA and CDR2 is FQGNSA. This chain's CDR3 is CASSLQVSDTQYF. The CDR3 DNA sequence: TGTGCCAGCAGCTTACAGGTATCAGATACGCAGTATTTT.

The gene calls are TRBV4-3 and TRBJ1-2, with 7 bases lining up with TRBD1. The trim removed 4 bases at V and 4 bases at J, leaving 0 bases unmatched. This CDR3 contains 12 residues. The germline V gene has CDR1 LGHNA and CDR2 YSLEER. This CDR3 is CASSRTGYGYTF. CDR3 DNA sequence: TGCGCCAGCAGCCGGACAGGCTATGGCTACACCTTC.

V usage is TRBV9 and J usage is TRBJ1-1; D gene ambiguous. CDR3 length: 16 residues. V lost 4 bases and J lost 3, with 19 bases in between. From germline, CDR1 is SGDLS and CDR2 YYNGEE. The DNA for the CDR3 is TGTGCCAGCAGCCCCACCTCCTTCGGGAGGGACACTGAAGCTTTCTTT. Its protein is CASSPTSFGRDTEAFF.

For the CDR3, the DNA is TGTGCCAGCAACGACTATACTGGAAACACCATATATTTT. Translation gives CASNDYTGNTIYF. The rearrangement links TRBV6-5 to TRBJ1-3; D unresolved. Germline loops: CDR1 MNHEY, CDR2 SVGAGI. The CDR3 loop spans 13 amino acids. V gave up 7 bases and J gave up 2 bases, with 9 bases separating them.

The chain uses TRBV11-3 and TRBJ2-7; D not certain. V lost 2 bases and J 5 bases, leaving 10 bases between the germline ends. This CDR3 has 13 amino acids. CDR1 SGHNT and CDR2 YENEEA come from the germline V gene. The CDR3 here is CASSLFRANEQYF. CDR3 DNA sequence: TGTGCCAGCAGCTTATTTAGGGCGAACGAGCAGTACTTC.

The genes are TRBV29-1 and TRBJ1-5, with a possible D match to TRBD1 (6 bases). Germline CDR1 is SQVTM and CDR2 is ANQGSEA. This CDR3 comprises 15 residues. V lost 1 base, J lost 2 bases, and 12 bases lay in between. The CDR3 here is CSVEVGGAGNQPQHF. In nucleotides, the CDR3 is TGCAGCGTTGAAGTAGGGGGAGCGGGCAATCAGCCCCAGCATTTT.

CDR3 sequence (DNA): TGTGCCAGCAGACCGGACAGCTTCGCCGGGGAGCTGTTTTTT. Protein product: CASRPDSFAGELFF. The chain joins TRBV7-6 to TRBJ2-2, with D perhaps TRBD1 (6 bases). Trimming removed 6 bases at V and 6 bases at J, with 14 bases between. The CDR3 totals 14 residues. Looked up from germline, CDR1 is SGHVS and CDR2 is FNYEAQ.

J is TRBJ2-3 and V is TRBV4-2; D uncertain. The V end was cut by 0 bases, the J end by 2 bases, with 6 bases between. CDR3 size: 14 residues. CDR1 is LGHNA, CDR2 YNFKEQ, per germline. CDR3 in amino acids: CASSQDIATDTQYF. CDR3 bases: TGTGCCAGCAGCCAAGATATTGCCACAGATACGCAGTATTTT.

The rearrangement uses TRBV5-1 and TRBJ2-5; D is ambiguous. CDR3 length: 14 residues. V lost 0 bases, J lost 5 bases, and 11 bases lay in between. Germline CDR1 SGHRS, CDR2 YFSETQ. Here the CDR3 reads CASSLGLTRETQYF. The CDR3 DNA follows: TGCGCCAGCAGCTTGGGACTGACGCGGGAGACCCAGTACTTC.

This clone occurred once. The chain combines TRBV9 with TRBJ2-2; tentative D call: TRBD1 (5 bases). The CDR3 covers 15 residues. V was cut by 0 bases and J by 6 bases, with 12 bases left in between. Germline V CDR1 and CDR2: SGDLS, YYNGEE. This chain's CDR3 is CASSVAVGLAGELFF. As DNA, the CDR3 is TGTGCCAGCAGCGTAGCTGTGGGGCTGGCCGGGGAGCTGTTTTTT.

This rearrangement joins TRBV6-5 to TRBJ2-7; D might be TRBD1 (5 bases). V dropped 0 bases and J dropped 6 bases, with 18 bases sitting between them. CDR3 length: 16 amino acids. Germline V CDR1 and CDR2: MNHEY, SVGAGI. CDR3 in amino acids: CASSYSARQGDREQYF. The CDR3 region has the DNA TGTGCCAGCAGTTACTCGGCTCGGCAGGGCGACCGCGAGCAGTACTTC.

The chain uses TRBV6-5 and TRBJ2-1; tentative D call: TRBD1 (6 bases). The CDR3 is made up of 15 amino acids. Germline assignment: CDR1 MNHEY and CDR2 SVGAGI. V was shortened by 4 bases and J by 7 bases, with 17 bases between the two germline ends. This CDR3 is CASSSDSPRMNEQFF. The CDR3 coding sequence is TGTGCCAGCAGTTCGGACAGCCCGCGTATGAATGAGCAGTTCTTC.

V usage is TRBV2 and J usage is TRBJ2-1, with TRBD1 matching over 9 bases. In germline, CDR1 is SNHLY, CDR2 FYNNEI. Trimming took 4 bases from V and 0 from J; bases not matched to a gene: 1. The CDR3 has 15 residues. CDR3 residues: CASSGTGASYNEQFF. CDR3 DNA sequence: TGTGCCAGCAGTGGGACAGGGGCCTCCTACAATGAGCAGTTCTTC. Filled out from reference TRBV2 and TRBJ2-1, the complete variable domain reads EPEVTQTPSHQVTQMGQEVILRCVPISNHLYFYWYRQILGQKVEFLVSFYNNEISEKSEIFDDQFSVERPDGSNFTLKIRSTKLEDSAMYFCASSGTGASYNEQFFGPGTRLTVL.

This clone was picked up a small number of times. The chain uses TRBV6-1 and TRBJ1-2, with unresolved D. Trimming left V 7 bases short and J 5 bases short, with 8 bases between. CDR3 size: 11 residues. The germline V gene encodes CDR1 MNHNS and CDR2 SASEGT. This CDR3 reads CASNEIYGYTF. The CDR3 DNA is TGTGCCAGCAACGAAATATATGGCTACACCTTC.